This passage covers 26 T cell receptor beta chains from one sample sequenced in a study of beta chain features in type 1 diabetes. Whole-study findings and limits: In every one of the four CD4+ subsets, TCRB CDR3s were moderately but significantly shorter in Type 1 diabetes patients.

Antigens for these TCRs are unknown. The isolated RNA, all of it, was reverse transcribed, so expressed TCRB transcripts were what got sequenced. The method was immunoSEQ multiplex PCR; TCRdb's version includes in-frame clones alone and lacks a portion of them. The data contain approximately 730,000 clones, 13% of them singletons. The sequencing input was naive CD4+ T cells from blood. These receptors came from a man younger than 35 with type 1 diabetes.

This clone was picked up a small number of times. Other nucleotide sequences in the sample specify the same CDR3. The gene calls are TRBV6-6 and TRBJ2-1, with D possibly TRBD2 on 5 matching bases. Trimming stripped 4 bases from V and 7 bases from J, with 8 bases between. Germline V gives CDR1 MNHNY, CDR2 SVGAGI (reference sequence). The CDR3 length is 12 residues. As DNA, the CDR3 is TGTGCCAGCAGTTCTGGGAGAAATGAGCAGTTCTTC. The encoded protein is CASSSGRNEQFF.

Only a few counts were recorded for this clone. This specimen includes other DNA sequences encoding the same CDR3. This rearrangement joins TRBV5-1 to TRBJ2-1; D may be TRBD1 (5 bases). Between the trimmed V and J ends, which lost 0 bases and 5 bases, there was a span of 9 bases. CDR1 is SGHRS and CDR2 is YFSETQ in the germline V gene. CDR3 length: 14 residues. CDR3 sequence (DNA): TGCGCCAGCAGCTTGGTTCAGGGCAACAATGAGCAGTTCTTC. Protein product: CASSLVQGNNEQFF.

The chain couples TRBV6-5 to TRBJ1-2; D not resolved. Between the trimmed V and J ends, which lost 0 bases and 4 bases, there was a span of 12 bases. There are 15 residues in the CDR3. Per germline, CDR1 MNHEY and CDR2 SVGAGI. The CDR3 is CASSYSPGSIYGYTF. As DNA, the CDR3 is TGTGCCAGCAGTTACTCACCAGGATCGATCTATGGCTACACCTTC.

This chain uses TRBV5-1 with TRBJ2-3; a possible D gene is TRBD1 (5 bases). Trimming took 4 bases from V and 4 from J, leaving 13 bases between them. Per the germline V gene, CDR1 is SGHRS and CDR2 is YFSETQ. The CDR3 has 14 amino acids. The CDR3 spells CASSEGRGPDTQYF. The CDR3 coding sequence is TGCGCCAGCAGCGAAGGTAGGGGTCCAGATACGCAGTATTTT.

J is TRBJ2-6 and V is TRBV5-7; 8 nucleotides match TRBD1. TRBV5-7 is sorted into the ORF group, with uncertain function. Unmatched junction bases numbered 13, after V lost 4 bases and J lost 4 bases. CDR3 length equals 18 residues. The CDR3 here is CASSRRQGLSVGANVLTF. The CDR3, as DNA: TGTGCCAGCAGCAGAAGACAGGGGCTGTCTGTGGGGGCCAACGTCCTGACTTTC.

This sequence joins TRBV7-2 and TRBJ1-2, with D unclear. The germline V gene encodes CDR1 SGHTA and CDR2 FQGNSA. The CDR3 contains 13 residues. Trimming stripped 1 base from V and 1 base from J, with 4 bases between. This CDR3 is CASSLDSNYGYTF. Here the CDR3 DNA reads TGTGCCAGCAGCTTAGACAGTAACTATGGCTACACCTTC. The complete variable domain, with remaining parts taken from reference TRBV7-2 and TRBJ1-2, reads GAGVSQSPSNKVTEKGKDVELRCDPISGHTALYWYRQSLGQGLEFLIYFQGNSAPDKSGLPSDRFSAERTGGSVSTLTIQRTQQEDSAVYLCASSLDSNYGYTFGSGTRLTVV.

Comments on this clone: A read error may account for a junction end that differs from germline. The rearrangement joins TRBV29-1 to TRBJ2-7; no reliable D call. This CDR3 spans 14 amino acids. CDR1 SQVTM and CDR2 ANQGSEA come from the germline V gene. The CDR3 region is CSVTLPGGSYGQYF. In DNA form, the CDR3 reads TGCAGCGTAACGCTGCCCGGCGGTTCCTACGGGCAGTACTTC.

This clone has just a few counts. V gene TRBV7-2 combines with J gene TRBJ2-3, with 8 bases fitting TRBD2. V dropped 5 bases and J dropped 6; count of bases not matched to a gene: 1. Germline-derived CDR1 and CDR2 are SGHTA and FQGNSA. The CDR3 is made up of 12 amino acids. The CDR3 spells CASSKRGDTQYF. The CDR3 DNA follows: TGTGCCAGCAGCAAGCGGGGGGATACGCAGTATTTT.

This clone was detected once. The rearrangement joins TRBV5-1 to TRBJ1-6; the D gene is possibly TRBD1 (5 bases). The CDR3 loop spans 15 amino acids. Germline CDR1 reads SGHRS; CDR2 reads YFSETQ. The V gene lost 0 bases and the J gene lost 6 bases, with 10 bases spanning the gap. CDR3: CASSLVGAGNSPLHF. The CDR3 region has the DNA TGCGCCAGCAGCTTGGTAGGGGCAGGTAATTCACCCCTCCACTTT.

This clone was detected only a few times. The chain recombines TRBV13 with TRBJ1-2, with D maybe TRBD1 (5 bases). Germline CDR1 and CDR2: PRHDT and FYEKMQ (reference sequence). The V and J ends lost 4 bases and 1 base respectively, with 13 bases between them. This CDR3 has 15 residues. The CDR3 coding sequence is TGTGCCAGCAGCTCGGGACGGTGGATTAACTATGGCTACACCTTC. Residues: CASSSGRWINYGYTF.

Remarks on this clone: At the DNA level, this CDR3 is encoded by other sequences in the same sample as well. The rearrangement joins TRBV9 to TRBJ1-1; D ambiguous. The CDR3 loop spans 13 amino acids. Germline V gene sequence: CDR1 SGDLS, CDR2 YYNGEE. Trimming removed 0 bases from V and 2 bases from J, with 5 bases in between. For the CDR3, the DNA is TGTGCCAGCAGCGTAGTAACCAACACTGAAGCTTTCTTT. Translated: CASSVVTNTEAFF.

This clone was found a few times. The V and J genes are TRBV29-1 and TRBJ2-7, with D perhaps assigned TRBD1 or TRBD2 (5 bases each). The germline V gene encodes CDR1 SQVTM and CDR2 ANQGSEA. The ends were cut back, 3 bases at V and 2 bases at J, with 5 bases in the middle. The CDR3 covers 11 residues. CDR3 DNA: TGCAGCGTTGAGGGGGCCTACGAGCAGTACTTC. Protein: CSVEGAYEQYF.

J is TRBJ1-1 and V is TRBV10-3; no clear D gene. Germline V lookup: CDR1 ENHRY, CDR2 SYGVKD. V dropped 10 bases and J dropped 4 bases, with 16 bases sitting between them. The CDR3 consists of 13 residues. The CDR3 spells CATAMGGGTEAFF. The DNA for the CDR3 is TGTGCCACCGCGATGGGAGGCGGCACTGAAGCTTTCTTT.

This clone has just a few counts. Other DNA sequences from this sample encode an identical CDR3 as well. The chain is built from TRBV9 and TRBJ1-2; D might be TRBD1 (5 bases). Germline V gene lookup returns CDR1 SGDLS and CDR2 YYNGEE. The CDR3 is 13 residues long. Trimming removed 2 bases at V and 2 bases at J, with 7 bases between. CDR3 amino acids: CASSVDSNYGYTF. Here the CDR3 DNA reads TGTGCCAGCAGCGTCGACAGCAACTATGGCTACACCTTC. The full variable domain, its missing parts supplied by reference TRBV9 and TRBJ1-2, is DSGVTQTPKHLITATGQRVTLRCSPRSGDLSVYWYQQSLDQGLQFLIQYYNGEERAKGNILERFSAQQFPDLHSELNLSSLELGDSALYFCASSVDSNYGYTFGSGTRLTVV.

The chain combines TRBV7-9 with TRBJ2-5; no clear D gene. Germline CDR1 and CDR2: SEHNR and FQNEAQ (reference sequence). V lost 1 base to trimming and J lost 7 bases, with 13 bases between them. This CDR3 has 14 amino acids. The DNA of the CDR3 is TGTGCCAGCAGCTTAGAGGGTATATCTGGGACCCAGTACTTC. This encodes CASSLEGISGTQYF.

The rearrangement uses TRBV5-6 and TRBJ2-5; D could derive from TRBD1 or TRBD2 (5 bases each). With 10 bases removed from V and 5 bases from J, the gap between germline ends came to 15 bases. The CDR3 sequence is 12 residues long. The germline V gene encodes CDR1 SGHDT and CDR2 YYEEEE. The DNA for the CDR3 is TGTGCCTACGGGGCGAGCGAGGAGACCCAGTACTTC. Its protein product is CAYGASEETQYF.

This clone was seen more than once but under ten times. The chain is built from TRBV25-1 and TRBJ2-1; no clear D gene. Trimming cost V 7 bases and J 1 base, with 20 bases left between them. The CDR3 is made up of 17 amino acids. Germline V gene lookup returns CDR1 MGHDK and CDR2 SYGVNS. For the CDR3, the DNA is TGTGCCAGCACCGAAGTTCGTAAGTGTCAGTCCTACAATGAGCAGTTCTTC. Protein sequence: CASTEVRKCQSYNEQFF.

V and J are TRBV6-6 and TRBJ2-3; TRBD1 aligns across 7 bases. J gave up 4 bases and V 2 bases, and 9 bases lay outside the gene matches. Germline V CDR1 and CDR2: MNHNY, SVGAGI (reference sequence). CDR3 size: 16 residues. This CDR3 reads CASSYTGDGGPDTQYF. Here the CDR3 DNA reads TGTGCCAGCAGTTACACAGGGGATGGGGGCCCAGATACGCAGTATTTT.

This clone was seen more than once but under ten times. The J gene is TRBJ2-7, the V gene TRBV27; 7 bases are a match to TRBD1. The CDR3 has 14 residues. Germline V gives CDR1 MNHEY, CDR2 SMNVEV (reference sequence). V was clipped by 5 bases and J by 6 bases; unmatched bases: 10. The CDR3 loop is CASSPRQGWGEQYF. The DNA for the CDR3 is TGTGCCAGCAGTCCCCGACAGGGATGGGGCGAGCAGTACTTC.

This clone appeared once. The V gene is TRBV12-2, the J gene TRBJ1-6. TRBV12-2 represents a pseudogene. This CDR3 has 18 amino acids. The CDR3 sequence is CASRFNGGGQRDNSPLHF. The CDR3 DNA reads as TGTGCAAGTCGCTTCAACGGAGGGGGGCAACGGGATAATTCACCCCTCCACTTT.

V and J are TRBV13 and TRBJ1-2; no firm D call. CDR3 size: 14 residues. Trimming left V 4 bases short and J 4 bases short, with 13 bases between. Germline V gene data show CDR1 as PRHDT and CDR2 as FYEKMQ (reference sequence). The CDR3 reads CASSSPYGSYGYTF. The CDR3 coding sequence is TGTGCCAGCAGCTCTCCCTACGGGAGCTATGGCTACACCTTC.

This sequence joins TRBV7-9 and TRBJ1-1; the D gene is possibly TRBD1 (5 bases). CDR1 SEHNR and CDR2 FQNEAQ come from the germline V gene (reference sequence). This CDR3 region has 15 residues. The V end lost 3 bases, the J end lost 0 bases, and 11 bases lay between the germline ends. This CDR3 is CASSFGWGLNTEAFF. The CDR3 nucleotides read TGTGCCAGCAGCTTTGGGTGGGGACTGAACACTGAAGCTTTCTTT.

The rearrangement links TRBV5-1 to TRBJ2-5; 10 bases are shared with TRBD1. The germline V gene has CDR1 SGHRS and CDR2 YFSETQ. Losses at the gene ends were 4 bases for V and 1 base for J; bases not matched to a gene: 13. CDR3 size: 18 residues. The CDR3 sequence is CASSPIRGQGSFQETQYF. For the CDR3, the DNA is TGCGCCAGCAGCCCAATCAGGGGACAGGGGAGCTTCCAAGAGACCCAGTACTTC.

This clone was observed a few times. J is TRBJ1-2 and V is TRBV14; D uncertain. V was trimmed by 4 bases and J by 0 bases, leaving 3 bases between them. The CDR3 length is 12 residues. Germline loops: CDR1 SGHDN, CDR2 FVKESK. The CDR3 DNA reads as TGTGCCAGCAGCCGACCTAACTATGGCTACACCTTC. Translated: CASSRPNYGYTF.

About this clone itself: This sample includes further DNA sequences coding for the same CDR3. The chain uses TRBV4-2 and TRBJ2-3, with D hard to call. From germline, CDR1 is LGHNA and CDR2 YNFKEQ. CDR3 length: 12 amino acids. Trimming took off 4 bases at V and 0 bases at J, with 2 bases between the two ends. The CDR3 here is CASSLSTDTQYF. The CDR3, as DNA: TGTGCCAGCAGCCTTAGCACAGATACGCAGTATTTT.

This clone was counted a few times. V usage is TRBV4-1 and J usage is TRBJ2-7; no reliable D call. The CDR3 length is 17 residues. Trimming left V 4 bases short and J 3 bases short, with 22 bases between. Germline V CDR1 and CDR2: MGHRA, YSYEKL. The CDR3 loop reads CASSLTVGSLLHYEQYF. The CDR3 nucleotides are TGCGCCAGCAGCCTCACGGTGGGGTCCCTTCTTCACTACGAGCAGTACTTC.